A single sample gave rise to the 17 T cell receptor beta chains below, sequenced in a study of early T cells in non-severe SARS-CoV-2 infection. Via MiXCR, TCRdb re-called the 5' RACE reads, giving one row per CDR3 protein. Of 55,000 to 80,000 distinct CDR3 sequences in the sample, around 10% were seen once. Sequenced material: whole blood. The receptors stem from an adult who was a healthcare worker with PCR-confirmed SARS-CoV-2 infection or an uninfected control (not recorded which).

The chain has TRBV5-1 and TRBJ2-1; no firm D call. CDR1 SGHRS and CDR2 YFSETQ come from the germline V gene. V was trimmed by 4 bases and J by 2 bases, leaving 4 bases between them. The CDR3 is 12 amino acids. The CDR3: CASSGAYNEQFF. The CDR3 DNA is TGCGCCAGCAGCGGGGCCTACAATGAGCAGTTCTTC.

This clonotype was found a few times. V is TRBV20-1 and J is TRBJ2-7; 7 positions agree with TRBD1. Germline V gives CDR1 DFQATT, CDR2 SNEGSKA (reference sequence). The CDR3 has 16 residues. V lost 0 bases to trimming and J lost 1 base; unmatched junction nucleotides: 9. CDR3 in amino acids: CSARDLTRGNSYEQYF. The CDR3 DNA reads TGCAGTGCTAGAGATCTCACCAGGGGGAATTCCTACGAGCAGTACTTC.

This clonotype showed up many times. The V gene is TRBV20-1, the J gene TRBJ2-7; 7 bases are a match to TRBD2. Germline assignment: CDR1 DFQATT and CDR2 SNEGSKA (reference sequence). The V and J ends lost 7 bases and 3 bases, in that order; junction bases with no gene match: 3. CDR3 length equals 11 residues. CDR3: CSGGGSYEQYF. CDR3 nucleotides: TGCAGTGGGGGCGGGAGCTACGAGCAGTACTTC.

There are many counts of this clonotype. This chain connects TRBV7-2 to TRBJ1-2; possible D gene TRBD1, 5 bases. CDR1 SGHTA and CDR2 FQGNSA come from the germline V gene. The CDR3 consists of 17 residues. The germline V and J ends were trimmed by 5 bases and 4 bases, with 23 bases remaining between them. CDR3 sequence: CASSPHLRQGAPYGYTF. CDR3 sequence (DNA): TGTGCCAGCAGCCCCCATTTGAGGCAGGGAGCACCCTATGGCTACACCTTC.

In this sample, this clonotype turned up many times. The V call is TRBV20-1, the J call TRBJ2-7, with 8 bases identical to TRBD2. V lost 6 bases, J lost 0 bases, and 13 bases stayed unmatched. The CDR3 has 16 residues. Germline-derived CDR1 and CDR2 are DFQATT and SNEGSKA (reference sequence). The CDR3 region has the DNA TGCAGTGCGACAAGACACGCTAGCGGGCTCTCCTACGAGCAGTACTTC. This encodes CSATRHASGLSYEQYF.

This clonotype was picked up a small number of times. This chain joins TRBV3-1 and TRBJ2-7; 8 positions agree with TRBD2. Trimming cost V 7 bases and J 6 bases; bases outside gene matches: 8. Looked up from germline, CDR1 is LGHDT and CDR2 is YNNKEL (reference sequence). This CDR3 region has 13 residues. CDR3: CASTLSGGGEQYF. For the CDR3, the DNA is TGTGCCAGCACCCTAAGCGGGGGCGGCGAGCAGTACTTC.

This clonotype was recorded many times. The chain combines TRBV7-3 with TRBJ2-2; 7 nucleotides agree with TRBD1. Germline loops: CDR1 SGHTA, CDR2 FQGTGA. The CDR3 consists of 14 residues. Trimming cost V 6 bases and J 6 bases; bases outside gene matches: 7. This CDR3 is CASSPRGQAGELFF. In DNA form, the CDR3 reads TGTGCCAGCAGTCCTCGCGGACAGGCCGGGGAGCTGTTTTTT.

There are a few counts of this clonotype. V gene TRBV9 combines with J gene TRBJ1-1; D ambiguous. Trimming shortened V by 3 bases and J by 2 bases, and 5 bases separated the two germline ends. The CDR3 extends over 12 amino acids. Germline loops: CDR1 SGDLS, CDR2 YYNGEE. The CDR3: CASSGLNTEAFF. CDR3 bases: TGTGCCAGCAGCGGACTTAACACTGAAGCTTTCTTT.

The table lists this clonotype with many counts. The CDR3 coding sequence is TGCAGTGCAGAGGCTTTCAGCTCCTACAATGAGCAGTTCTTC. Translating gives CSAEAFSSYNEQFF. The chain is built from TRBV20-1 and TRBJ2-1; D is ambiguous. V was clipped by 6 bases and J by 0 bases, with 12 bases between them. Germline lookup yields CDR1 DFQATT and CDR2 SNEGSKA (reference sequence). This CDR3 has 14 amino acids.

As DNA, the CDR3 is TGTGCCAGCAGTTGGCGATTCGGTCAGCCCCAGCATTTT. Amino acid sequence: CASSWRFGQPQHF. The rearrangement uses TRBV12-3 or TRBV12-4 and TRBJ1-5; D not certain. V was trimmed by 4 bases and J by 6 bases, leaving 10 bases between them. The length of the CDR3 is 13 residues.

In its sample, this clonotype was seen a few times. The V call is TRBV7-9, the J call TRBJ1-4; 7 bases map to TRBD1. Germline values: CDR1 SEHNR, CDR2 FQNEAQ (reference sequence). This CDR3 region has 15 residues. Germline trimming cut 5 bases from V and 5 bases from J; bases unmatched to any gene: 8. The CDR3 bases are TGTGCCAGCAGCCCCCCCGGGACAGACAATGAAAAACTGTTTTTT. Its translation: CASSPPGTDNEKLFF.

This clonotype was observed at least ten times. This sequence joins TRBV11-2 and TRBJ2-7; D possibly corresponds to TRBD2 (6 bases). V was cut by 1 base and J by 4 bases, with 32 bases left in between. The CDR3 covers 21 residues. Germline V gene lookup returns CDR1 SGHAT and CDR2 FQNNGV. The CDR3 DNA reads as TGTGCCAGCAGCTTAGTAGCACACCCCCGGCTAAGCAGCGCTAGCGCGTACGAGCAGTACTTC. Protein product: CASSLVAHPRLSSASAYEQYF. Based on the CDR3 plus reference TRBV11-2 and TRBJ2-7, the full variable domain is EAGVAQSPRYKIIEKRQSVAFWCNPISGHATLYWYQQILGQGPKLLIQFQNNGVVDDSQLPKDRFSAERLKGVDSTLKIQPAKLEDSAVYLCASSLVAHPRLSSASAYEQYFGPGTRLTVT.

This clonotype has at least ten counts. The V gene is TRBV28, the J gene TRBJ2-2; D is unclear. V was trimmed by 8 bases and J by 0 bases, leaving 7 bases between them. Germline V CDR1 and CDR2: MDHEN, SYDVKM. The CDR3 covers 13 residues. This CDR3 reads CASFQTNTGELFF. CDR3 DNA: TGTGCCAGCTTTCAGACGAACACCGGGGAGCTGTTTTTT.

This clonotype was picked up many times. V and J are TRBV7-6 and TRBJ2-5, with TRBD1 matching 9 bases. CDR1 is SGHVS, CDR2 FNYEAQ, per germline. Germline trimming cut 4 bases from V and 4 bases from J; bases unmatched to any gene: 4. The CDR3 is 14 amino acids. CDR3 in DNA: TGTGCCAGCAGCTCGGGACAGGGAAGAGAGACCCAGTACTTC. Its translation is CASSSGQGRETQYF.

This chain links TRBV7-9 with TRBJ1-2, with D unresolved. V gave up 2 bases and J gave up 2 bases, with 9 bases separating them. Germline CDR1 reads SEHNR; CDR2 reads FQNEAQ (reference sequence). The length of the CDR3 is 14 residues. DNA for the CDR3: TGTGCCAGCAGCTTATTGACGGTGAACTATGGCTACACCTTC. The encoded protein is CASSLLTVNYGYTF.

The genes are TRBV7-8 and TRBJ2-2; no definite D call. The germline gives CDR1 SGHVS, CDR2 FQNEAQ. CDR3 length: 19 amino acids. The V end lost 1 base, the J end lost 0 bases, and 18 bases lay between the germline ends. The CDR3 nucleotides are TGTGCCAGCAGCTTAGGGTGGCCATTCTTTAACGCGAACACCGGGGAGCTGTTTTTT. Protein product: CASSLGWPFFNANTGELFF.

This clonotype was detected ten times or more. The chain links TRBV7-2 to TRBJ2-7; D is unclear. The CDR3 extends over 13 amino acids. Trimming removed 5 bases at V and 4 bases at J, with 12 bases between. Germline CDR1 SGHTA, CDR2 FQGNSA. The CDR3, as DNA: TGTGCCAGCAGCCCCCCCGCCTTGTACGAGCAGTACTTC. Translation: CASSPPALYEQYF.